A single sample is the source of the 22 T cell receptor beta chains below, sequenced in a study of breast tumors, draining lymph nodes, adjacent tissues. Breast cancer patients provided tissue from their axillary draining lymph nodes. TCRdb re-analysed the multiplex PCR reads in MiXCR, keeping a single row per CDR3 protein. The sample records about 130,000 distinct CDR3 sequences, approximately 20% being singletons. What was sequenced was axillary lymph node tissue. Receptor source: a female donor with breast cancer. Some clones in this sample may be carry-over from other donors' samples.

The V gene is TRBV6-5, the J gene TRBJ2-6; D is unresolved. The CDR3 length is 18 residues. V dropped 6 bases and J dropped 0 bases, with 18 bases sitting between them. Germline V lookup: CDR1 MNHEY, CDR2 SVGAGI. CDR3 region: CASRYGRFGTSGANVLTF. The DNA for the CDR3 is TGTGCCAGCAGATACGGCAGGTTTGGCACCTCTGGGGCCAACGTCCTGACTTTC.

This clonotype turned up a few times. The V call is TRBV4-2, the J call TRBJ2-2, with D perhaps TRBD2 (6 bases). This CDR3 has 15 residues. Germline CDR1 LGHNA, CDR2 YNFKEQ. Trimming removed 0 bases from V and 7 bases from J, with 12 bases in between. The CDR3 sequence is CASSQEGAGGGELFF. DNA of the CDR3: TGTGCCAGCAGCCAAGAGGGAGCGGGTGGCGGGGAGCTGTTTTTT.

The sample holds a few counts of this clonotype. This chain joins TRBV27 and TRBJ2-1; TRBD1 matches at 10 bases. V shed 2 bases, J shed 9 bases, and the junction held 7 bases outside the gene matches. The CDR3 length is 15 residues. The V gene's germline CDR1 is MNHEY and CDR2 SMNVEV (reference sequence). The chain's CDR3 is CASSLETGGGGEQFF. CDR3 nucleotide sequence: TGTGCCAGCAGTTTAGAGACAGGGGGCGGCGGTGAGCAGTTCTTC.

Many counts were recorded for this clonotype. V and J are TRBV19 and TRBJ2-1; the match to TRBD2 covers 13 bases. CDR1 and CDR2 (germline): LNHDA, SQIVND (reference sequence). The V gene end was trimmed by 5 bases and the J gene end by 0 bases; junction bases not matched to a gene: 10. This CDR3 is built from 19 residues. CDR3 amino acids: CASSFGLAGVGSSYNEQFF. The CDR3 coding sequence is TGTGCCAGTAGTTTTGGACTAGCGGGAGTAGGAAGCTCCTACAATGAGCAGTTCTTC.

This clonotype was recorded many times. The J gene is TRBJ1-2, the V gene TRBV9; a weak D match, TRBD1 (6 bases). This CDR3 has 15 amino acids. Trimming took off 0 bases at V and 4 bases at J, with 13 bases between the two ends. Germline CDR1 reads SGDLS; CDR2 reads YYNGEE. Here the CDR3 reads CASSVGRGGGYGYTF. The CDR3 bases are TGTGCCAGCAGCGTAGGCAGGGGCGGTGGCTATGGCTACACCTTC.

On this clonotype: Given a much more abundant clone one base away, this may be a read error. The chain recombines TRBV12-3 or TRBV12-4 with TRBJ1-3; 8 bases match TRBD1. The CDR3 is 14 amino acids. V shed 10 bases and J 4 bases; nucleotides not matched to a gene: 9. The CDR3 DNA reads as TGTGCCACCCAGGGGGCAGGGCTAGGAAACACCATATATTTT. As protein: CATQGAGLGNTIYF.

Many counts were recorded for this clonotype. The V and J genes are TRBV5-1 and TRBJ2-3; maybe TRBD2 (5 bases). Germline CDR1 SGHRS, CDR2 YFSETQ. The CDR3 is made up of 13 amino acids. V dropped 4 bases and J dropped 6 bases, with 12 bases sitting between them. This CDR3 reads CASSGPRGDTQYF. The CDR3 DNA follows: TGCGCCAGCAGCGGTCCCAGAGGGGATACGCAGTATTTT.

This clonotype was recorded many times. Here the CDR3 DNA reads TGTGCCAGCAGCGAAAGGCAGATTTCTAACTATGGCTACACCTTC. Translation: CASSERQISNYGYTF. The chain employs TRBV5-6 and TRBJ1-2, with D uncertain. Trimming removed 4 bases at V and 0 bases at J, with 13 bases between. Germline CDR1 reads SGHDT; CDR2 reads YYEEEE. The CDR3 totals 15 residues.

This clonotype was counted a few times. The chain carries TRBV12-3 or TRBV12-4 and TRBJ1-6; TRBD1 matches 7 bases. CDR3 length equals 15 residues. The V gene end was trimmed by 3 bases and the J gene end by 6 bases; junction bases not matched to a gene: 5. This chain's CDR3 is CASSFLQGGNSPLHF. In DNA form, the CDR3 reads TGTGCCAGCAGTTTTTTGCAGGGGGGTAATTCACCCCTCCACTTT.

This clonotype was seen repeatedly, ten times or more. The chain employs TRBV7-2 and TRBJ2-5, with TRBD2 as a possible D gene (7 bases). The ends were cut back, 5 bases at V and 5 bases at J, with 18 bases in the middle. Germline V lookup: CDR1 SGHTA, CDR2 FQGNSA. CDR3 size: 15 residues. The CDR3 DNA is TGTGCCAGCAGCCCGAGGGGGGGGCGTGGGGAGACCCAGTACTTC. Translating gives CASSPRGGRGETQYF.

The table lists this clonotype with many counts. The V and J genes are TRBV11-3 and TRBJ2-5; a weak D match, TRBD2 (5 bases). The germline CDR1 and CDR2 sequences are SGHNT and YENEEA. Trimming shortened V by 6 bases and J by 5 bases, and 13 bases separated the two germline ends. This CDR3 has 13 amino acids. The CDR3 DNA reads as TGTGCCAGCAGGGAGGCGCCTGGTGAGACCCAGTACTTC. Translation gives CASREAPGETQYF.

At least ten counts were recorded for this clonotype. The chain combines TRBV7-9 with TRBJ2-7; D is possibly TRBD1 (6 bases). Trimming took off 7 bases at V and 2 bases at J, with 15 bases between the two ends. Per the germline V gene, CDR1 is SEHNR and CDR2 is FQNEAQ (reference sequence). The CDR3 extends over 14 amino acids. Here the CDR3 reads CASTLQGITYEQYF. The CDR3 nucleotides read TGTGCCAGCACCCTACAGGGAATCACCTACGAGCAGTACTTC. The complete variable domain, with remaining parts taken from reference TRBV7-9 and TRBJ2-7, reads DTGVSQNPRHKITKRGQNVTFRCDPISEHNRLYWYRQTLGQGPEFLTYFQNEAQLEKSRLLSDRFSAERPKGSFSTLEIQRTEQGDSAMYLCASTLQGITYEQYFGPGTRLTVT.

This clonotype was counted at least ten times. This chain links TRBV7-2 with TRBJ2-1; 11 bases map to TRBD2. The V gene end was trimmed by 0 bases and the J gene end by 5 bases; junction bases not matched to a gene: 3. CDR1 SGHTA and CDR2 FQGNSA come from the germline V gene. This CDR3 has 16 amino acids. CDR3 residues: CASSLAPGLADNEQFF. Here the CDR3 DNA reads TGTGCCAGCAGCTTAGCGCCGGGACTAGCGGACAATGAGCAGTTCTTC.

This clonotype has a count of ten or more. The chain uses TRBV24-1 and TRBJ2-1; D is uncertain. The germline V and J ends were trimmed by 0 bases and 8 bases, with 10 bases remaining between them. The CDR3 consists of 14 residues. Germline V lookup: CDR1 KGHDR, CDR2 SFDVKD. The CDR3 is CATSDLRQADEQFF. The CDR3 DNA follows: TGTGCCACCAGTGATTTGCGGCAGGCGGATGAGCAGTTCTTC.

This clonotype was detected many times. The chain combines TRBV6-1 with TRBJ1-2, with D perhaps TRBD1 (5 bases). Trimming removed 6 bases from V and 3 bases from J, with 17 bases in between. Germline CDR1 MNHNS, CDR2 SASEGT. The CDR3 runs 15 residues. CDR3 in amino acids: CASRFGGSLDYGYTF. The DNA for the CDR3 is TGTGCCAGCAGGTTCGGGGGGAGTCTGGACTATGGCTACACCTTC.

The table lists this clonotype with many counts. This chain links TRBV7-9 with TRBJ2-7, with TRBD2 as a possible D gene (6 bases). The germline V and J ends were trimmed by 1 base and 5 bases, with 12 bases remaining between them. Germline CDR1 SEHNR, CDR2 FQNEAQ (reference sequence). The CDR3 loop spans 14 amino acids. The CDR3 here is CASSLGGGPNEQYF. The CDR3 region has the DNA TGTGCCAGCAGCTTAGGGGGAGGTCCAAACGAGCAGTACTTC.

As to this clonotype: Relative to the germline gene, one junction end is altered; a read error may explain this. This chain uses TRBV6-5 with TRBJ2-3; TRBD2 might be the D (5 bases). The germline gives CDR1 MNHEY, CDR2 SVGAGI. The CDR3 is 12 residues long. The CDR3 here is CTSSRGTDTQYF. The CDR3 DNA sequence: TGTACCAGCAGTCGGGGTACAGATACGCAGTATTTT.

This clonotype was counted ten times or more. This sequence joins TRBV5-1 and TRBJ1-4; D might be TRBD1 (6 bases). Germline V gene data show CDR1 as SGHRS and CDR2 as YFSETQ. The CDR3 runs 15 residues. V gave up 7 bases and J gave up 2 bases, with 15 bases separating them. CDR3 amino acids: CASGLRGGTNEKLFF. The CDR3 DNA is TGCGCCAGCGGCCTCAGGGGAGGTACTAATGAAAAACTGTTTTTT. Drawing the rest from reference TRBV5-1 and TRBJ1-4, the complete variable domain is KAGVTQTPRYLIKTRGQQVTLSCSPISGHRSVSWYQQTPGQGLQFLFEYFSETQRNKGNFPGRFSGRQFSNSRSEMNVSTLELGDSALYLCASGLRGGTNEKLFFGSGTQLSVL.

Many counts were recorded for this clonotype. The chain employs TRBV5-1 and TRBJ2-1; the match to TRBD2 covers 7 bases. The CDR3 length is 14 residues. The ends lost 5 bases at V and 4 bases at J; junction bases unmatched: 6. Per the germline V gene, CDR1 is SGHRS and CDR2 is YFSETQ. CDR3 DNA sequence: TGCGCCAGCAGTTCCAGCGGGGCGTACAATGAGCAGTTCTTC. Its translation: CASSSSGAYNEQFF.

About this clonotype itself: A much larger clone differs from this one at a single base, so this may be a read error. This chain joins TRBV14 and TRBJ1-4, with D possibly TRBD1 on 5 matching bases. The CDR3 totals 17 residues. Germline V lookup: CDR1 SGHDN, CDR2 FVKESK. CDR3: CARSQGYRPSTNEKLFF. CDR3 in DNA: TGTGCCCGCAGCCAGGGATACCGACCGTCGACTAATGAAAAACTGTTTTTT.

The sample holds many counts of this clonotype. This sequence joins TRBV28 and TRBJ1-2, with D possibly being TRBD1 (5 bases). The CDR3 contains 14 residues. The germline gives CDR1 MDHEN, CDR2 SYDVKM. V was clipped by 8 bases and J by 1 base, with 14 bases between them. CDR3 nucleotide sequence: TGTGCCAGCTCAGGGTTCGAAAGTAACTATGGCTACACCTTC. Translated, it gives CASSGFESNYGYTF.

A word on this clonotype: An end of the junction differs from the germline gene, which may be a read error. This sequence joins TRBV4-2 and TRBJ2-2; D might be TRBD1 or TRBD2, each matching 5 bases. The CDR3 extends over 15 amino acids. The germline V gene encodes CDR1 LGHNA and CDR2 YNFKEQ. The CDR3 sequence: CAGSQDRGPTGELFF. CDR3 in DNA: TGTGCCGGCAGCCAAGATCGGGGCCCCACCGGGGAGCTGTTTTTT.